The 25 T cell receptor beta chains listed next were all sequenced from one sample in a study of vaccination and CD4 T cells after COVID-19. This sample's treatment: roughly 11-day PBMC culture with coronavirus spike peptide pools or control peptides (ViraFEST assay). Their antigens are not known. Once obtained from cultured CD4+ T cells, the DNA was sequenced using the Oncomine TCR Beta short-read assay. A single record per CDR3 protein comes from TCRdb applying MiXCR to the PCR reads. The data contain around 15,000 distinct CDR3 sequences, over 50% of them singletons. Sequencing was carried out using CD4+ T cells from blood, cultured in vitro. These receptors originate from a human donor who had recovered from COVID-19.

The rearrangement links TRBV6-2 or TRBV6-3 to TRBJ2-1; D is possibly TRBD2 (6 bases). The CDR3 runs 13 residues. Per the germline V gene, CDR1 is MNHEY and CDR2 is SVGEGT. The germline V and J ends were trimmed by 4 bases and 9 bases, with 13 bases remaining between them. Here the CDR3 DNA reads TGTGCCAGCAGTTCGCGCCTTAGCGGTGAGCAGTTCTTC. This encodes CASSSRLSGEQFF.

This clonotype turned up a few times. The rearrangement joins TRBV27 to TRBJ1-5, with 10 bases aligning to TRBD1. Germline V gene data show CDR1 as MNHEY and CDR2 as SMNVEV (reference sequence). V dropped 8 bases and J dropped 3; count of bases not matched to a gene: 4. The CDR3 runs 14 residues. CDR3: CASRGQGNNQPQHF. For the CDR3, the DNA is TGTGCCAGCCGGGGACAGGGGAACAATCAGCCCCAGCATTTT.

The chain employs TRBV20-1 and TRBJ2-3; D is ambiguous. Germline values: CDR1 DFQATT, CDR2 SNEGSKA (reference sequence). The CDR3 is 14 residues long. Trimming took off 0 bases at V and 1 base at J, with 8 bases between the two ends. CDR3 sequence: CSARERKGTDTQYF. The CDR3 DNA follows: TGCAGTGCTAGAGAGAGAAAGGGCACAGATACGCAGTATTTT.

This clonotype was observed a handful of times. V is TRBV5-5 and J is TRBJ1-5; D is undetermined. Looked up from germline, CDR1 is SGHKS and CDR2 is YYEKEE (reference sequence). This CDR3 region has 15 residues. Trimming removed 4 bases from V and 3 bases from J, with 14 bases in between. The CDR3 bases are TGTGCCAGCAGCCTCACGGACGGGTACAATCAGCCCCAGCATTTT. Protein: CASSLTDGYNQPQHF.

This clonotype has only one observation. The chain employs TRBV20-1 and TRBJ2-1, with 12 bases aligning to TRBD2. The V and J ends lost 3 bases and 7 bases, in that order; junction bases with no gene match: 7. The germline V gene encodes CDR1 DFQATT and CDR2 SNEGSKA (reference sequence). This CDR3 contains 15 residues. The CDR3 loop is CSARTSGGLWNEQFF. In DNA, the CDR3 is TGCAGTGCTAGGACTAGCGGGGGCCTATGGAATGAGCAGTTCTTC.

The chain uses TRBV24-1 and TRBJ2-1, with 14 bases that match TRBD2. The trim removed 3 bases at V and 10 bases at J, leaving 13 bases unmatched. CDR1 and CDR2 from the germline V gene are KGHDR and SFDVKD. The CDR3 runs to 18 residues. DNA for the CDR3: TGTGCCACCAGTGATGCCACGGCCGGGACTAGCGGGAGACGCGAGCAGTTCTTC. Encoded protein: CATSDATAGTSGRREQFF.

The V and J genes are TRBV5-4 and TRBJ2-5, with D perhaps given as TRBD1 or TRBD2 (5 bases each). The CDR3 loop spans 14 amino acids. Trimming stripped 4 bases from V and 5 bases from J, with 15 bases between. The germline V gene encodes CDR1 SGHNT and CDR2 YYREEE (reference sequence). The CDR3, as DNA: TGTGCCAGCAGCCCCCCGGGGCCCGCGGAGACCCAGTACTTC. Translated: CASSPPGPAETQYF.

The CDR3 sequence: CAISGTTRGKAYEQYF. In DNA form, the CDR3 reads TGTGCCATCAGCGGAACGACAAGGGGCAAGGCCTACGAGCAGTACTTC. The V gene is TRBV10-3, the J gene TRBJ2-7, with a tentative D call TRBD1 (5 bases). V lost 6 bases and J 2 bases, leaving 20 bases between the germline ends. Germline CDR1 is ENHRY and CDR2 is SYGVKD. This CDR3 has 16 residues.

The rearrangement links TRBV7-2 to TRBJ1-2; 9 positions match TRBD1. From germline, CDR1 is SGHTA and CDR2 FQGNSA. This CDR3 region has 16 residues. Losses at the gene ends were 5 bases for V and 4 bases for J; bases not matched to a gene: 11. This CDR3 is CASSRGQGREGYGYTF. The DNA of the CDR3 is TGTGCCAGCAGCCGGGGACAGGGCAGGGAGGGCTATGGCTACACCTTC.

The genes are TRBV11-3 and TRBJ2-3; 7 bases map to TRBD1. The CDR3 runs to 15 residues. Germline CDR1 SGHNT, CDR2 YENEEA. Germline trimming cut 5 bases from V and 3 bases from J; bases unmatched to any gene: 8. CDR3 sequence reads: CASSPRQGATDTQYF. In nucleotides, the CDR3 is TGTGCCAGCAGCCCAAGACAGGGTGCGACAGATACGCAGTATTTT.

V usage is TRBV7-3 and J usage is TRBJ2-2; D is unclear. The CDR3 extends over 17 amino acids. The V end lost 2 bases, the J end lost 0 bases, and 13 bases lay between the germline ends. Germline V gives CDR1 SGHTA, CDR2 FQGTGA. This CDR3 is CASSLVVSTANTGELFF. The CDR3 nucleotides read TGTGCCAGCAGCTTAGTTGTCAGCACCGCGAACACCGGGGAGCTGTTTTTT.

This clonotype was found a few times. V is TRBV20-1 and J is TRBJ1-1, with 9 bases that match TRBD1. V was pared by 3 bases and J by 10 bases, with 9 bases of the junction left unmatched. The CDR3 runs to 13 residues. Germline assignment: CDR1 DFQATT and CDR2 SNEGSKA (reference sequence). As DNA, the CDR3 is TGCAGTGCTAGGGGGACAGGGATTCCTGCAGCTTTCTTT. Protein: CSARGTGIPAAFF.

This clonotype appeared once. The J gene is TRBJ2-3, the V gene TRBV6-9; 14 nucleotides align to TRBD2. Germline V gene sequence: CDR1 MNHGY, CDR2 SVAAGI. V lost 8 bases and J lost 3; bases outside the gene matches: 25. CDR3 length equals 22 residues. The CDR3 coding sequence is TGTGCCAGCCTTCTCTCCCAGACTAGCGGGGGGGTGAATGACGATAGGACAGATACGCAGTATTTT. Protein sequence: CASLLSQTSGGVNDDRTDTQYF.

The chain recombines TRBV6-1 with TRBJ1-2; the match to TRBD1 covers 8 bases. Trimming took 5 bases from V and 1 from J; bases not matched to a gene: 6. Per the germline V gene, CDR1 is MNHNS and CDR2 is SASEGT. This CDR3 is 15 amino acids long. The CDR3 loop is CASSKDREINYGYTF. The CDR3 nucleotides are TGTGCCAGCAGTAAGGACAGGGAAATTAACTATGGCTACACCTTC.

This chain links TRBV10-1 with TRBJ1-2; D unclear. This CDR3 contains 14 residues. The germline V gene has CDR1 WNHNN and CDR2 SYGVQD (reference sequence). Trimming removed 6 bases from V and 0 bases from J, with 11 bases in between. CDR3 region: CASRCHYANYGYTF. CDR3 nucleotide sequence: TGCGCCAGCAGATGCCACTACGCTAACTATGGCTACACCTTC.

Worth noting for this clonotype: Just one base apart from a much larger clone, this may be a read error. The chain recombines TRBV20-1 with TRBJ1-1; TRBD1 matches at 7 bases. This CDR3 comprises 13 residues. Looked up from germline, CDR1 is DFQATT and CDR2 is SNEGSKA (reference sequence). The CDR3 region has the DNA TGCGGTGCTAGGTCGGGACAGTCATTTGAAGCTTTCTTT. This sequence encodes CGARSGQSFEAFF.

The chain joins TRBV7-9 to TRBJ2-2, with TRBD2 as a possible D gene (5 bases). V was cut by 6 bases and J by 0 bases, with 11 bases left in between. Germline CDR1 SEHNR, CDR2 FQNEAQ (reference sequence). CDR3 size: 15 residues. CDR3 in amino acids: CASSTLGTNTGELFF. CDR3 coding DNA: TGTGCCAGCAGTACTCTCGGGACGAACACCGGGGAGCTGTTTTTT.

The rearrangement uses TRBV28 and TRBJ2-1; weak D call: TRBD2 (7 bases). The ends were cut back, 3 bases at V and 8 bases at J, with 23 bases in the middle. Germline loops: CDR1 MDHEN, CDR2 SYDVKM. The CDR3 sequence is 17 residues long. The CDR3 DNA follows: TGTGCCAGCAGTTTTCCTCCCAGGGGTCCAGGGAGGGATGAGCAGTTCTTC. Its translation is CASSFPPRGPGRDEQFF.

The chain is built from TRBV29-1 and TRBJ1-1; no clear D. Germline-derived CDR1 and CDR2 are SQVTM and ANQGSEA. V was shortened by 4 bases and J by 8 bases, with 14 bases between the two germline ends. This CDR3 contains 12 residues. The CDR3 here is CSVVVLSEEAFF. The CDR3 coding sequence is TGCAGCGTTGTAGTTCTGAGCGAGGAAGCTTTCTTT.

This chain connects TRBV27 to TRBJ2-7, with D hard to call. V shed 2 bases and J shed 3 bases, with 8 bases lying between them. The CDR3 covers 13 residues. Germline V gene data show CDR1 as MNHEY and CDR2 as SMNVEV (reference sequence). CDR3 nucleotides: TGTGCCAGCAGTTTACTCGTCAACTACGAGCAGTACTTC. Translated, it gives CASSLLVNYEQYF.

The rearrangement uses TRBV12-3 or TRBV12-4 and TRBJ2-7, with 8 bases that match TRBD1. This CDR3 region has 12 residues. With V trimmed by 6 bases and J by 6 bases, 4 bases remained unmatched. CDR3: CASSPDRVEQYF. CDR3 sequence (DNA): TGTGCCAGCAGCCCGGACAGGGTCGAGCAGTACTTC.

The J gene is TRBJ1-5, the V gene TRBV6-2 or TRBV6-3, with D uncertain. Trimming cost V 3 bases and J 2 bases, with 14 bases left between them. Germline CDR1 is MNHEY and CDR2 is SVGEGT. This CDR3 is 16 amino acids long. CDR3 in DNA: TGTGCCAGCAGTTATTCTTTCGACCACGGCAATCAGCCCCAGCATTTT. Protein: CASSYSFDHGNQPQHF.

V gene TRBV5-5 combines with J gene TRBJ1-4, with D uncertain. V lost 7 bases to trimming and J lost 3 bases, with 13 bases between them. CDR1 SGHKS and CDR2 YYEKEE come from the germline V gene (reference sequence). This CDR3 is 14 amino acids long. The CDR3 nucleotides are TGTGCCAGCGCCTCCGGCTGGGCTAATGAAAAACTGTTTTTT. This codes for CASASGWANEKLFF.

Written as DNA, the CDR3 is TGTGCCAGCAGTTTATTGGGAGGCCCCTACGAGCAGTACTTC. Translation gives CASSLLGGPYEQYF. The V call is TRBV28, the J call TRBJ2-7, with D possibly being TRBD2 (6 bases). This CDR3 comprises 14 residues. Trimming stripped 1 base from V and 2 bases from J, with 9 bases between. Germline loops: CDR1 MDHEN, CDR2 SYDVKM.

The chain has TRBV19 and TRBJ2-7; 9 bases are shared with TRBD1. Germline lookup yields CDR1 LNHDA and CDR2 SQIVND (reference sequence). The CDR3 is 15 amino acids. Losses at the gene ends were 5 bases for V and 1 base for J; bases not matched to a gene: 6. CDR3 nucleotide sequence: TGTGCCAGTAGTGGTCCGGGACAGGGTTCCTACGAGCAGTACTTC. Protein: CASSGPGQGSYEQYF.